Listed below are T cell receptor beta chains from one sample, sequenced in a study of technical replicates of blood from a handful of donors. The method was immunoSEQ multiplex PCR; TCRdb's version includes in-frame clones alone and lacks a portion of them. The sample carries roughly 92,000 clones, roughly 95% recorded once. The specimen sequenced was T cells isolated from PBMCs. These TCRs come from a human donor in good health. Each CDR3 is given with its conserved first and last residue. A D gene is named only where the DNA matches it firmly. Size is omitted from some rows. Given values are once, few, many or a class for expanded clones.

d_call: -
v_call: TRBV7-2
j_call: TRBJ2-3
clone_size: -
cdr3_nt: TGTGCCAGCAGACAACATAGCACAGATACGCAGTATTTT
cdr3_aa: CASRQHSTDTQYF

d_call: -
v_call: TRBV18
j_call: TRBJ1-5
clone_size: -
cdr3_nt: TGTGCCAGCTCACCATTCCAGGGAACCCAGCCCCAGCATTTT
cdr3_aa: CASSPFQGTQPQHF

d_call: -
v_call: TRBV10-3
j_call: TRBJ2-5
clone_size: -
cdr3_nt: TGTGCCATCAGTGAGTCGATGGGCGGGAAAGAGACCCAGTACTTC
cdr3_aa: CAISESMGGKETQYF

d_call: -
v_call: TRBV9
j_call: TRBJ2-7
clone_size: -
cdr3_nt: TGTGCCAGCAGCGTAGCAGGGAACCACGAGCAGTACTTC
cdr3_aa: CASSVAGNHEQYF

d_call: -
v_call: TRBV27
j_call: TRBJ2-1
clone_size: -
cdr3_nt: TGTGCCAGCAGTACATACAATGAGCAGTTCTTC
cdr3_aa: CASSTYNEQFF

d_call: -
v_call: TRBV19
j_call: TRBJ1-2
clone_size: -
cdr3_nt: TGTGCCAGTAGTATGGCCGGGCGGGATGGCTACACCTTC
cdr3_aa: CASSMAGRDGYTF

d_call: -
v_call: TRBV7-7
j_call: TRBJ2-5
clone_size: -
cdr3_nt: TGTGCTAGCAGCTTAGATCGGGGACAAGAGACCCAGTACTTC
cdr3_aa: CASSLDRGQETQYF

d_call: TRBD2
v_call: TRBV7-9
j_call: TRBJ2-1
clone_size: -
cdr3_nt: TGTGCCAGCAGCTCCGGGGGGGGACTAGCGGGAAACAATGAGCAGTTCTTC
cdr3_aa: CASSSGGGLAGNNEQFF

d_call: -
v_call: TRBV27
j_call: TRBJ2-7
clone_size: once
cdr3_nt: TGTGCCAGCAGTTCTGATAGCGGATCCTACGAGCAGTACTTC
cdr3_aa: CASSSDSGSYEQYF

d_call: TRBD1
v_call: TRBV7-2
j_call: TRBJ1-2
clone_size: -
cdr3_nt: TGTGCCAGCAAACAGACAGGGGAAGGCTACACCTTC
cdr3_aa: CASKQTGEGYTF

d_call: -
v_call: TRBV30
j_call: TRBJ1-1
clone_size: -
cdr3_nt: TGTGCCTGGAGAGGAGTGAACACTGAAGCTTTCTTT
cdr3_aa: CAWRGVNTEAFF

d_call: -
v_call: TRBV5-1
j_call: TRBJ1-2
clone_size: -
cdr3_nt: TGCGCCAGCAGCTTGGTGACAGATGGCTACACCTTC
cdr3_aa: CASSLVTDGYTF

d_call: TRBD2
v_call: TRBV7-6
j_call: TRBJ2-1
clone_size: -
cdr3_nt: TGTGCCAGCAGACCTGTCGTTAGCGGGAGTTCCTACAATGAGCAGTTCTTC
cdr3_aa: CASRPVVSGSSYNEQFF

d_call: -
v_call: TRBV15
j_call: TRBJ1-1
clone_size: few
cdr3_nt: TGTGCCACCAGCAGAGCAGCCAACTATTCGAACACTGAAGCTTTCTTT
cdr3_aa: CATSRAANYSNTEAFF

d_call: -
v_call: TRBV4-3
j_call: TRBJ1-2
clone_size: -
cdr3_nt: TGCGCCAGCAGCCAAGGAGGGGGAGGGTATGGCTACACCTTC
cdr3_aa: CASSQGGGGYGYTF

d_call: -
v_call: TRBV2
j_call: TRBJ2-3
clone_size: -
cdr3_nt: TGTGCCAGCAGTCAGGGGAGTACAGATACGCAGTATTTT
cdr3_aa: CASSQGSTDTQYF

d_call: TRBD2
v_call: TRBV7-6
j_call: TRBJ2-2
clone_size: once
cdr3_nt: TGTGCCAGCAGCTTAACGGTGGCGGGAGGCGGGTCCACCGGGGAGCTGTTTTTT
cdr3_aa: CASSLTVAGGGSTGELFF

d_call: -
v_call: TRBV9
j_call: TRBJ1-2
clone_size: -
cdr3_nt: TGTGCCAGCAGCGTAGGGAGGGAGACCTATGGCTACACCTTC
cdr3_aa: CASSVGRETYGYTF

d_call: -
v_call: TRBV18
j_call: TRBJ1-4
clone_size: once
cdr3_nt: TGTGCCAGCTCAGCATCGGGGGGCGGAGAAAAACTGTTTTTT
cdr3_aa: CASSASGGGEKLFF

d_call: -
v_call: TRBV4-3
j_call: TRBJ2-5
clone_size: -
cdr3_nt: TGCGCCAGCAGGCTTACAGGGCAAGAGACCCAGTACTTC
cdr3_aa: CASRLTGQETQYF

d_call: TRBD1
v_call: TRBV28
j_call: TRBJ1-2
clone_size: once
cdr3_nt: TGTGCCAGCAGTTTGATATACAGGGGTCAAGGCTACACCTTC
cdr3_aa: CASSLIYRGQGYTF

d_call: TRBD2
v_call: TRBV6-1
j_call: TRBJ2-1
clone_size: -
cdr3_nt: TGTGCCAGCAGCGACCGGAGGGACTATCGCAATGAGCAGTTCTTC
cdr3_aa: CASSDRRDYRNEQFF

d_call: TRBD1
v_call: TRBV2
j_call: TRBJ1-1
clone_size: -
cdr3_nt: TGTGCCAGCGGGGTAACACAGGGGGCTACTGAAGCTTTCTTT
cdr3_aa: CASGVTQGATEAFF